This is a list of T cell receptor beta chains from one sample in a study of blood T cell repertoires in COVID-19. The table came from immunoSEQ multiplex PCR; TCRdb's copy has only in-frame clones and leaves some out. Among 250,000 or so clones listed, around 87% were seen once. Sequencing used peripheral blood. The source is a woman between 35 and 50 years old who had recovered from COVID-19. The CDR3 runs from the conserved cysteine through the conserved F or W. The D gene is left open where the match is weak. Clone size is shown for a subset of rows, as once, few, many or a class of expanded clone.

d_call j_call clone_size v_call cdr3_aa cdr3_nt
NA TRBJ2-1 NA TRBV5-1 CASSLGTAAGNNEQFF TGCGCCAGCAGCTTGGGGACCGCCGCGGGAAACAATGAGCAGTTCTTC
NA TRBJ1-5 NA TRBV6-5 CASSYNGGSNQPQHF TGTGCCAGCAGTTACAACGGGGGTAGCAATCAGCCCCAGCATTTT
TRBD1 TRBJ2-4 NA TRBV13 CASSLTQGVNIQYF TGTGCCAGCAGCTTGACTCAGGGGGTGAACATTCAGTACTTC
NA TRBJ1-5 few TRBV6-1 CASSEWYRDSNQPQHF TGTGCCAGCAGTGAATGGTACAGGGATAGCAATCAGCCCCAGCATTTT
TRBD1 TRBJ1-4 few TRBV2 CASRPGQGTTNEKLFF TGTGCCAGCAGACCGGGACAGGGAACCACTAATGAAAAACTGTTTTTT
TRBD1 TRBJ2-2 NA TRBV5-4 CASSTGTDYYTGELFF TGTGCCAGCAGCACGGGGACAGACTATTACACCGGGGAGCTGTTTTTT
TRBD2 TRBJ2-5 NA TRBV12-3/TRBV12-4 CASSRGGPETQYF TGTGCCAGCAGCCGGGGGGGGCCAGAGACCCAGTACTTC
NA TRBJ1-2 NA TRBV4-3 CASSPQARSGYTF TGCGCCAGCAGCCCACAGGCCAGGAGTGGCTACACCTTC
TRBD1 TRBJ2-2 NA TRBV7-8 CASSDSRDRVVGELFF TGCGCCAGCAGCGACTCCCGGGACAGGGTTGTCGGGGAGCTGTTTTTT
TRBD2 TRBJ2-3 NA TRBV20-1 CSASPSGGPDTQYF TGCAGTGCTAGTCCTAGCGGGGGGCCAGATACGCAGTATTTT
NA TRBJ1-1 NA TRBV9 CASSVDHRTTEAFF TGTGCCAGCAGCGTAGATCACAGGACCACTGAAGCTTTCTTT
NA TRBJ1-3 NA TRBV18 CASSPPGGHSGNTIYF TGTGCCAGCTCACCACCGGGGGGGCACTCTGGAAACACCATATATTTT
TRBD2 TRBJ2-1 NA TRBV6-5 CASSFTSDSYNEQFF TGTGCCAGCAGTTTTACTAGCGACTCCTACAATGAGCAGTTCTTC
NA TRBJ2-1 once TRBV6-1 CASSEPVRRRRDEQFF TGTGCCAGCAGTGAGCCTGTGAGGCGCCGCAGGGATGAGCAGTTCTTC
TRBD2 TRBJ2-3 NA TRBV5-4 CASSTGTMGTDTQYF TGTGCCAGCAGTACCGGGACTATGGGCACAGATACGCAGTATTTT
TRBD2 TRBJ2-7 NA TRBV7-2 CASSRRGAEEEYF TGTGCCAGCAGCCGGCGGGGGGCCGAAGAGGAGTACTTC
NA TRBJ1-6 NA TRBV11-2 CASSLDWGGNSPLHF TGTGCCAGCAGCTTAGATTGGGGAGGGAATTCACCCCTCCACTTT
TRBD2 TRBJ2-1 NA TRBV10-3 CAISESGTRDEQFF TGTGCCATCAGTGAGTCGGGGACTAGGGATGAGCAGTTCTTC
NA TRBJ1-1 NA TRBV4-1 CASSSPRGTEAFF TGCGCCAGCAGCTCTCCCCGGGGAACTGAAGCTTTCTTT
NA TRBJ2-1 NA TRBV5-6 CASSLGAWESYNEQFF TGTGCCAGCAGCTTGGGGGCTTGGGAGTCCTACAATGAGCAGTTCTTC
TRBD2 TRBJ2-3 NA TRBV7-3 CASSFFTSGGADTQYF TGTGCCAGCAGCTTCTTCACTAGCGGGGGAGCAGATACGCAGTATTTT
TRBD1 TRBJ1-2 once TRBV19 CASSHGQGNYGYTF TGTGCCAGTAGTCACGGACAGGGTAACTATGGCTACACCTTC
TRBD2 TRBJ2-5 NA TRBV27 CASSLSLAGGQETQYF TGTGCCAGCAGTTTATCACTAGCGGGGGGCCAAGAGACCCAGTACTTC
NA TRBJ1-6 NA TRBV6-5 CASSLSREWNSPLHF TGTGCCAGCAGTTTGAGCCGAGAGTGGAATTCACCCCTCCACTTT
TRBD1 TRBJ1-2 NA TRBV4-2 CASSQEGDRGNYGYTF TGTGCCAGCAGCCAAGAAGGGGACAGGGGTAACTATGGCTACACCTTC
NA TRBJ2-7 few TRBV20-1 CSALRGDEQYF TGCAGTGCGCTCCGAGGAGACGAGCAGTACTTC
TRBD2 TRBJ2-1 NA TRBV6-5 CASTLSGGAHNEQFF TGTGCCAGCACCCTTAGCGGGGGGGCCCACAATGAGCAGTTCTTC
NA TRBJ1-3 once TRBV9 CASSARHHSGNTIYF TGTGCCAGCAGCGCCCGACACCACTCTGGAAACACCATATATTTT
TRBD2 TRBJ2-7 NA TRBV7-2 CASSQVGGDTYEQYF TGTGCCAGCAGTCAAGTCGGGGGGGACACCTACGAGCAGTACTTC
TRBD2 TRBJ2-7 NA TRBV2 CASSDGGRFEQYF TGTGCCAGCAGTGACGGGGGGAGGTTCGAGCAGTACTTC
NA TRBJ1-2 few TRBV6-2/TRBV6-3 CASSYSLGYTF TGTGCCAGCAGTTACTCTCTTGGCTACACCTTC
NA TRBJ1-5 NA TRBV29-1 CSVEMRLSNQPQHF TGCAGCGTTGAAATGCGCTTGAGCAATCAGCCCCAGCATTTT
NA TRBJ1-2 NA TRBV5-4 CASSSLGGLQGPNYGYTF TGTGCCAGCAGCTCCCTTGGGGGCCTACAGGGCCCTAACTATGGCTACACCTTC
TRBD1 TRBJ1-4 NA TRBV5-1 CASARQGQGYEKLFF TGCGCCAGCGCTCGACAGGGCCAAGGATATGAAAAACTGTTTTTT
TRBD1 TRBJ2-1 once TRBV24-1 CATSDPRTGVNEQFF TGTGCCACCAGTGATCCGAGGACAGGGGTCAATGAGCAGTTCTTC
TRBD1 TRBJ1-1 once TRBV10-2 CASSGPGQGNTEAFF TGCGCCAGCAGTGGCCCCGGACAGGGGAACACTGAAGCTTTCTTT
NA TRBJ1-1 few TRBV7-8 CASSLDSGVTEAFF TGTGCCAGCAGCTTAGACTCAGGGGTCACTGAAGCTTTCTTT
NA TRBJ1-2 NA TRBV2 CASSVEGVYGYTF TGTGCCAGCAGTGTGGAAGGGGTCTATGGCTACACCTTC
NA TRBJ1-2 NA TRBV2 CASSEDRSEGYGYTF TGTGCCAGCAGTGAGGATAGGTCCGAGGGCTATGGCTACACCTTC
TRBD2 TRBJ2-3 NA TRBV12-5 CASGWGRADTQYF TGTGCTAGTGGTTGGGGGAGGGCAGATACGCAGTATTTT
TRBD1 TRBJ2-1 NA TRBV5-6 CASSLSRRQGVDEQFF TGTGCCAGCAGCTTGTCCCGACGGCAGGGGGTGGATGAGCAGTTCTTC
TRBD1 TRBJ1-4 NA TRBV19 CASSTTGGSGKLFF TGTGCCAGTAGTACTACAGGGGGCAGCGGAAAACTGTTTTTT
TRBD2 TRBJ2-1 NA TRBV5-1 CASRPAGAYNEQFF TGCGCCAGCAGGCCTGCGGGGGCCTACAATGAGCAGTTCTTC
NA TRBJ2-7 NA TRBV12-3/TRBV12-4 CASTQTGFYEQYF TGTGCCAGCACCCAGACAGGCTTCTACGAGCAGTACTTC
NA TRBJ1-1 NA TRBV18 CASSPQAGSMNTEAFF TGTGCCAGCTCACCACAGGCAGGGTCCATGAACACTGAAGCTTTCTTT
NA TRBJ1-1 NA TRBV6-2/TRBV6-3 CASSYPRTVGTEAFF TGTGCCAGCAGTTACCCTAGAACCGTGGGCACTGAAGCTTTCTTT
TRBD1 TRBJ2-3 NA TRBV19 CAIAGQAGDTQYF TGTGCCATCGCGGGACAGGCGGGAGATACGCAGTATTTT
NA TRBJ2-7 few TRBV5-1 CASSLIRGPEQYF TGCGCCAGCAGCTTGATTCGGGGTCCCGAGCAGTACTTC
TRBD1 TRBJ1-2 once TRBV19 CASRTRDSYYGYTF TGTGCCAGTAGGACCCGGGACAGCTACTATGGCTACACCTTC
NA TRBJ1-1 NA TRBV15 CATSTYFRDRRGTEAFF TGTGCCACCAGCACATACTTCCGGGACCGAAGGGGGACTGAAGCTTTCTTT
TRBD2 TRBJ2-3 NA TRBV5-8 CASSRHAGGSLGTDTQYF TGTGCCAGCAGCCGCCACGCCGGGGGGTCTCTTGGCACAGATACGCAGTATTTT
TRBD1 TRBJ2-1 NA TRBV3-1/TRBV3-2 CASSRDRGTRIEQFF TGTGCCAGCAGCCGAGACAGGGGGACGAGGATTGAGCAGTTCTTC
NA TRBJ2-3 NA TRBV7-2 CASSRKLGDTQYF TGTGCCAGCAGCAGGAAACTAGGAGATACGCAGTATTTT
TRBD1 TRBJ1-2 NA TRBV10-3 CAISEQTGGALYGYTF TGTGCCATCAGTGAGCAGACAGGGGGCGCGCTCTATGGCTACACCTTC
TRBD1 TRBJ1-2 NA TRBV5-1 CASSGQGAKTGYTF TGCGCCAGCAGTGGACAGGGGGCTAAGACTGGCTACACCTTC